The rows below give T cell receptor beta chains drawn from one sample of a study of cytomegalovirus exposure and HLA in healthy donors. TCRdb's table, derived via immunoSEQ multiplex PCR, lists solely in-frame clones and lacks some. The sample gives tens of thousands of clones, just under 95% of which show up once; 3.2% is in the top ten. The sample comprised PBMCs. These receptors all come from a woman between 18 and 29 years old in good health and CMV-seropositive. Each CDR3 is given with its conserved first and last residue. A D gene is named only where the DNA matches it firmly. Some rows mark clone size as missing; the rest say once, few, many or name a class of expanded clone.

cdr3_nt: TGTGCCAGCAGCGGATACAGGTTTAGCACAGATACGCAGTATTTT; cdr3_aa: CASSGYRFSTDTQYF; j_call: TRBJ2-3; d_call: .; v_call: TRBV5-6; clone_size: .
cdr3_nt: TGTGCCACCAGCAGAGATCCTACAGGAACCAACTATGGCTACACCTTC; cdr3_aa: CATSRDPTGTNYGYTF; j_call: TRBJ1-2; d_call: .; v_call: TRBV15; clone_size: .
cdr3_nt: TGTGCCAGCAGTGGTAGGCGGGATGAGCAGTTCTTC; cdr3_aa: CASSGRRDEQFF; j_call: TRBJ2-1; d_call: .; v_call: TRBV6-1; clone_size: .
cdr3_nt: TGTGCCAGCAGCCCGAAAACAGGGAGTCCGACCACTGAAGCTTTCTTT; cdr3_aa: CASSPKTGSPTTEAFF; j_call: TRBJ1-1; d_call: .; v_call: TRBV5-8; clone_size: .
cdr3_nt: TGTGCCTGGAGGGCCCCAGACAGGGGCCCAACTGGGGCCAACGTCCTGACTTTC; cdr3_aa: CAWRAPDRGPTGANVLTF; j_call: TRBJ2-6; d_call: TRBD1; v_call: TRBV30; clone_size: .
cdr3_nt: TGTGCCTGCGGTGGGGGGGTAATAGATACGCAGTATTTT; cdr3_aa: CACGGGVIDTQYF; j_call: TRBJ2-3; d_call: TRBD2; v_call: TRBV28; clone_size: .
cdr3_nt: TGTGCCAGCAGCCTACGGGCCGGGGAGCTGTTTTTT; cdr3_aa: CASSLRAGELFF; j_call: TRBJ2-2; d_call: .; v_call: TRBV11-3; clone_size: .
cdr3_nt: TGTGCCACCAGCAGAGCGACAGGGACCTATGGCTACACCTTC; cdr3_aa: CATSRATGTYGYTF; j_call: TRBJ1-2; d_call: TRBD1; v_call: TRBV15; clone_size: once
cdr3_nt: TGTGCCAGCAGTCCGCCGGGACAGCTCATGAACACTGAAGCTTTCTTT; cdr3_aa: CASSPPGQLMNTEAFF; j_call: TRBJ1-1; d_call: TRBD1; v_call: TRBV28; clone_size: .
cdr3_nt: TGTGCCAGCAGCTTGGACAGAACAGATACGCAGTATTTT; cdr3_aa: CASSLDRTDTQYF; j_call: TRBJ2-3; d_call: .; v_call: TRBV5-4; clone_size: .
cdr3_nt: TGTGCCAGCAGTCCCGACGGAGGATATGGCTACACCTTC; cdr3_aa: CASSPDGGYGYTF; j_call: TRBJ1-2; d_call: .; v_call: TRBV6-4; clone_size: .
cdr3_nt: TGCGCCAGCAGCCAACACAGGGGCGGAACCGGGGAGCTGTTTTTT; cdr3_aa: CASSQHRGGTGELFF; j_call: TRBJ2-2; d_call: TRBD1; v_call: TRBV4-1; clone_size: .
cdr3_nt: TGCAGCGTTGTTACCAGGTCCTACGAGCAGTACTTC; cdr3_aa: CSVVTRSYEQYF; j_call: TRBJ2-7; d_call: .; v_call: TRBV29-1; clone_size: .
cdr3_nt: TGTGCCAGTTGCCCGGGACAGGGTTCGCAGACCCAGTACTTC; cdr3_aa: CASCPGQGSQTQYF; j_call: TRBJ2-5; d_call: TRBD1; v_call: TRBV19; clone_size: .
cdr3_nt: TGTGCCAGCTCACCTTGGGGACAGAGCACAGATACGCAGTATTTT; cdr3_aa: CASSPWGQSTDTQYF; j_call: TRBJ2-3; d_call: TRBD1; v_call: TRBV18; clone_size: few
cdr3_nt: TGCGCCAGCAGCCCCCGGAAGATAGGAACAGTAAATGAGCAGTTCTTC; cdr3_aa: CASSPRKIGTVNEQFF; j_call: TRBJ2-1; d_call: .; v_call: TRBV5-1; clone_size: .
cdr3_nt: TGTGCCAGCAGATTAACGCAGGGGGCTGAATCACCCCTCCACTTT; cdr3_aa: CASRLTQGAESPLHF; j_call: TRBJ1-6; d_call: TRBD1; v_call: TRBV6-5; clone_size: once
cdr3_nt: TGTGCCTCCGTAGAGTTATCCTATAATTCACCCCTCCACTTT; cdr3_aa: CASVELSYNSPLHF; j_call: TRBJ1-6; d_call: .; v_call: TRBV2; clone_size: .
cdr3_nt: TGTGCCAGCAGTAGCGACCGGACTAATACGCAGTATTTT; cdr3_aa: CASSSDRTNTQYF; j_call: TRBJ2-3; d_call: .; v_call: TRBV6-5; clone_size: .
cdr3_nt: TGTGCCAGCTCACCGAACGACAGGATTGAAGCTTTCTTT; cdr3_aa: CASSPNDRIEAFF; j_call: TRBJ1-1; d_call: .; v_call: TRBV18; clone_size: .
cdr3_nt: TGTGCCAGCAGTGATCTCGGGACAGGTCTTTCTGAGGAGGTTAACACTGAAGCTTTCTTT; cdr3_aa: CASSDLGTGLSEEVNTEAFF; j_call: TRBJ1-1; d_call: TRBD1; v_call: TRBV2; clone_size: .
cdr3_nt: TGTGCCAGCAACCGGGGCAGGGGTCAGGCCTCCTACAATGAGCAGTTCTTC; cdr3_aa: CASNRGRGQASYNEQFF; j_call: TRBJ2-1; d_call: .; v_call: TRBV28; clone_size: once
cdr3_nt: TGTGCCAGCAGTTTAGGGCAGAACACTGAAGCTTTCTTT; cdr3_aa: CASSLGQNTEAFF; j_call: TRBJ1-1; d_call: .; v_call: TRBV27; clone_size: once
cdr3_nt: TGTGCCAGCAGCTTGGACGCGGCAGCGCAGGGGACTACCCTCCACTTT; cdr3_aa: CASSLDAAAQGTTLHF; j_call: TRBJ1-6; d_call: .; v_call: TRBV5-4; clone_size: .
cdr3_nt: TGTGCCAGCAGCACTCGACGGACTAGCGACTACAATGAGCAGTTCTTC; cdr3_aa: CASSTRRTSDYNEQFF; j_call: TRBJ2-1; d_call: TRBD2; v_call: TRBV7-3; clone_size: .
cdr3_nt: TGTGCCAGCAGCTTACGTGGAACGGGAGGAGAGACCCAGTACTTC; cdr3_aa: CASSLRGTGGETQYF; j_call: TRBJ2-5; d_call: TRBD2; v_call: TRBV7-2; clone_size: .
cdr3_nt: TGTGCCAGCAGTTTGGGACAGGAGTTTTCCTACGAGCAGTACTTC; cdr3_aa: CASSLGQEFSYEQYF; j_call: TRBJ2-7; d_call: TRBD1; v_call: TRBV28; clone_size: .
cdr3_nt: TGTGCCAGCAGTTTGTCTAGCTCCTACGAGCAGTACTTC; cdr3_aa: CASSLSSSYEQYF; j_call: TRBJ2-7; d_call: .; v_call: TRBV28; clone_size: .